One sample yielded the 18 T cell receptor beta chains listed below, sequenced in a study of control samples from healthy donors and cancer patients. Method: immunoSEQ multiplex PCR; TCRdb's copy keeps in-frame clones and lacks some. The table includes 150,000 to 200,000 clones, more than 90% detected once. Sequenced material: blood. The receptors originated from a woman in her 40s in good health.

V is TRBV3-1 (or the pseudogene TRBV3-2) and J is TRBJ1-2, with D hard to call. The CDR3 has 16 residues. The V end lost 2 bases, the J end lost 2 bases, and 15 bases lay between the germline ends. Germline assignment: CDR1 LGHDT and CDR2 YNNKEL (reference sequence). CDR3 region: CASSQPLRRPNYGYTF. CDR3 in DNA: TGTGCCAGCAGCCAACCCCTCCGGCGGCCCAACTATGGCTACACCTTC.

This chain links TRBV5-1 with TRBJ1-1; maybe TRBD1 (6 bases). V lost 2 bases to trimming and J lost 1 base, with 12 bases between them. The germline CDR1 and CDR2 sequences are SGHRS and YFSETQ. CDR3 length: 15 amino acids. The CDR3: CASSFQGLGNTEAFF. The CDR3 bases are TGCGCCAGCAGCTTTCAGGGGTTGGGGAACACTGAAGCTTTCTTT. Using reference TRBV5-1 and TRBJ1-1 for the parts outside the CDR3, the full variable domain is KAGVTQTPRYLIKTRGQQVTLSCSPISGHRSVSWYQQTPGQGLQFLFEYFSETQRNKGNFPGRFSGRQFSNSRSEMNVSTLELGDSALYLCASSFQGLGNTEAFFGQGTRLTVV.

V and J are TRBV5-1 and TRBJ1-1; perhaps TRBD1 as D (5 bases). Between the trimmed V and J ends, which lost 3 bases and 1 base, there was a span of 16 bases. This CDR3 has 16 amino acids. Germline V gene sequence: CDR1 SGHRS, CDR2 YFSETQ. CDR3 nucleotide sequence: TGCGCCAGCAGCTCACTAGGGACCACGGAGAACACTGAAGCTTTCTTT. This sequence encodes CASSSLGTTENTEAFF. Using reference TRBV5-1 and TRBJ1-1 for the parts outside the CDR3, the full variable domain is KAGVTQTPRYLIKTRGQQVTLSCSPISGHRSVSWYQQTPGQGLQFLFEYFSETQRNKGNFPGRFSGRQFSNSRSEMNVSTLELGDSALYLCASSSLGTTENTEAFFGQGTRLTVV.

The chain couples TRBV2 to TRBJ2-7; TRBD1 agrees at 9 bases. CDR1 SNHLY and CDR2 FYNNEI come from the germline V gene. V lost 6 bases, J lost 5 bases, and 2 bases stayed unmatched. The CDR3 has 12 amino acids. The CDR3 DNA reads TGTGCCAGCAGCGACAGGGGGGACGAGCAGTACTTC. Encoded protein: CASSDRGDEQYF.

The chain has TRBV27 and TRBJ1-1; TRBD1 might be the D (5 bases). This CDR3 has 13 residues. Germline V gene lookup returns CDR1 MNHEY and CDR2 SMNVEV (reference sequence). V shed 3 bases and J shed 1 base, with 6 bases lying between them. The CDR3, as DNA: TGTGCCAGCAGTTTGGGGGAGAACACTGAAGCTTTCTTT. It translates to CASSLGENTEAFF.

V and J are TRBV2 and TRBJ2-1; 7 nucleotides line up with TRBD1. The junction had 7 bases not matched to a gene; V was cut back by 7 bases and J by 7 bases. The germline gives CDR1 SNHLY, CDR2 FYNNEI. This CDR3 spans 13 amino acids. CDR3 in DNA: TGTGCCAGCAAAGGGGGCCCCGGGAATGAGCAGTTCTTC. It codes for CASKGGPGNEQFF.

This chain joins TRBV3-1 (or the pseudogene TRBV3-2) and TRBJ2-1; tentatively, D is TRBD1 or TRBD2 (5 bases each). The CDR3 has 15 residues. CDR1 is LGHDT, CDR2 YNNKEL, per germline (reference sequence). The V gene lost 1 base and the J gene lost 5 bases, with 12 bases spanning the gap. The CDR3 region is CASSQVGDPNNEQFF. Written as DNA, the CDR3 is TGTGCCAGCAGCCAAGTTGGGGACCCAAACAATGAGCAGTTCTTC.

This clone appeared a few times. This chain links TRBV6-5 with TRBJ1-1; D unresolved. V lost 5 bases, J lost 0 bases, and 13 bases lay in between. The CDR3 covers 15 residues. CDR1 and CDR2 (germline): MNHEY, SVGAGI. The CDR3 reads CASSPRPGMNTEAFF. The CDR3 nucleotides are TGTGCCAGCAGTCCTCGCCCGGGCATGAACACTGAAGCTTTCTTT.

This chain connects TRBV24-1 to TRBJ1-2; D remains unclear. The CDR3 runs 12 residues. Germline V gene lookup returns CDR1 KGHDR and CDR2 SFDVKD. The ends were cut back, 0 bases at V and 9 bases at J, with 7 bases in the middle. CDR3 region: CATSDLQNSYTF. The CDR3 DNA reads TGTGCCACCAGTGATTTGCAAAACAGCTACACCTTC.

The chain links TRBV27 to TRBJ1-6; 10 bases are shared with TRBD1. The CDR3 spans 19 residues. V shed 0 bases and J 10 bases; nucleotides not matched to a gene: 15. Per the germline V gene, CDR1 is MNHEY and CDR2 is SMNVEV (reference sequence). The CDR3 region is CASSLSFGTGAGAQSPLHF. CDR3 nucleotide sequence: TGTGCCAGCAGTTTATCGTTTGGGACAGGGGCCGGGGCCCAATCACCCCTCCACTTT.

The CDR3 nucleotides are TGTGCCAGCAGCAGGGTGGGGGCACGGGACGAGCAGTTCTTC. This sequence encodes CASSRVGARDEQFF. V is TRBV13 and J is TRBJ2-1; D possibly corresponds to TRBD1 (6 bases). CDR1 is PRHDT and CDR2 is FYEKMQ in the germline V gene (reference sequence). V was clipped by 5 bases and J by 10 bases, with 18 bases between them. CDR3 length: 14 residues.

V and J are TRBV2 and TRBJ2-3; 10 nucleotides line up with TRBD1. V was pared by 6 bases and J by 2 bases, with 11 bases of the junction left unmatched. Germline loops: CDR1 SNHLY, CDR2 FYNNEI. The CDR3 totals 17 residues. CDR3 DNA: TGTGCCAGCAGCAAGTCTGAGGACAGGGGGGACACAGATACGCAGTATTTT. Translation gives CASSKSEDRGDTDTQYF.

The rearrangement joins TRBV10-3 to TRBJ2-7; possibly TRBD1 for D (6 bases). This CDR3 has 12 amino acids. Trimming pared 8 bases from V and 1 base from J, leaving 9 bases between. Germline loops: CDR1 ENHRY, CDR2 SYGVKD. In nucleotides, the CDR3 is TGTGCCATCCGACAGGATTCCTACGAGCAGTACTTC. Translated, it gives CAIRQDSYEQYF.

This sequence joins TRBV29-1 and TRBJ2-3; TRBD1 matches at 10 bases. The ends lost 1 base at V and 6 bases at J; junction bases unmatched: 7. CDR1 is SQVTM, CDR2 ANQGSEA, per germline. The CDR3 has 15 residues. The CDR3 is CSVEAGQGGLDTQYF. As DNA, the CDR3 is TGCAGCGTTGAAGCCGGACAGGGGGGATTGGATACGCAGTATTTT.

Here the CDR3 DNA reads TGTGCCAGCAGCCCCCGGGACAGGGAGAACTATGGCTACACCTTC. Its protein is CASSPRDRENYGYTF. The rearrangement links TRBV7-9 to TRBJ1-2; 9 bases map to TRBD1. Germline-derived CDR1 and CDR2 are SEHNR and FQNEAQ (reference sequence). Trimming removed 5 bases from V and 2 bases from J; junction bases left unmatched: 6. The CDR3 sequence is 15 residues long.

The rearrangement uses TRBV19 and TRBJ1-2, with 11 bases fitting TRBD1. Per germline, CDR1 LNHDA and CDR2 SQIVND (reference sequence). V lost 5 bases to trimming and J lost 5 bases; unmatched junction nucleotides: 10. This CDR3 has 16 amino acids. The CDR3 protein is CASSAARDRGDYGYTF. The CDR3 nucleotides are TGTGCCAGTAGTGCGGCCCGGGACAGGGGGGATTATGGCTACACCTTC.

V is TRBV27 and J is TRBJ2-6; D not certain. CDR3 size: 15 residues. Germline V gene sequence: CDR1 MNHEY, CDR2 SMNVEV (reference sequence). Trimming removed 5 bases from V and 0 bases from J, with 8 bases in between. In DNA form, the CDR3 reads TGTGCCAGCAGTATCGGAGCCTCTGGGGCCAACGTCCTGACTTTC. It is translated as CASSIGASGANVLTF.

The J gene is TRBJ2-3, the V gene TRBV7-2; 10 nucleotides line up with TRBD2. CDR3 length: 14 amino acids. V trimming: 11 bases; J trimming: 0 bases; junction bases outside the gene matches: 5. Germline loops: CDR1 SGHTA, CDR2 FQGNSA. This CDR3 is CASKRGGSTDTQYF. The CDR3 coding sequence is TGTGCCTCCAAGCGGGGGGGCAGCACAGATACGCAGTATTTT. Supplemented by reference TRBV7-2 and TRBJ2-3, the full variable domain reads GAGVSQSPSNKVTEKGKDVELRCDPISGHTALYWYRQSLGQGLEFLIYFQGNSAPDKSGLPSDRFSAERTGGSVSTLTIQRTQQEDSAVYLCASKRGGSTDTQYFGPGTRLTVL.